The 25 T cell receptor beta chains below were found in one sample sequenced in a study of CD8 T cells in ankylosing spondylitis. TCRdb reanalysed the 5' RACE reads using MiXCR and keeps one entry per CDR3 protein. The sample has 310,000 or so distinct CDR3 sequences, about 19% seen once. What was sequenced was blood, either unsorted or a sorted T cell fraction (not recorded which). The receptors were gathered from a male donor with ankylosing spondylitis or in good health (not recorded which).

The V gene is TRBV2, the J gene TRBJ2-1, with 9 nucleotides matching TRBD2. Germline CDR1 reads SNHLY; CDR2 reads FYNNEI. The CDR3 extends over 15 amino acids. V lost 1 base to trimming and J lost 2 bases; unmatched junction nucleotides: 0. CDR3 protein: CASSEGLAAYNEQFF. The CDR3 region has the DNA TGTGCCAGCAGTGAAGGACTAGCGGCCTACAATGAGCAGTTCTTC. Full variable domain (missing parts from reference TRBV2 and TRBJ2-1): EPEVTQTPSHQVTQMGQEVILRCVPISNHLYFYWYRQILGQKVEFLVSFYNNEISEKSEIFDDQFSVERPDGSNFTLKIRSTKLEDSAMYFCASSEGLAAYNEQFFGPGTRLTVL.

V is TRBV18 and J is TRBJ1-1; no clear D gene. Trimming left V 0 bases short and J 1 base short, with 12 bases between. This CDR3 has 16 amino acids. Germline CDR1 reads KGHSH; CDR2 reads LQKENI. This CDR3 is CASSPPARSGNTEAFF. The DNA for the CDR3 is TGTGCCAGCTCACCACCCGCAAGGTCCGGGAACACTGAAGCTTTCTTT.

There are a few counts of this clonotype. The genes are TRBV12-3 or TRBV12-4 and TRBJ1-2, with 7 bases identical to TRBD1. V shed 6 bases, J shed 4 bases, and the junction held 5 bases outside the gene matches. CDR3 length: 13 amino acids. The CDR3 nucleotides are TGTGCCAGCAGGCCGCGACAGGGCTATGGCTACACCTTC. It codes for CASRPRQGYGYTF.

There are a few counts of this clonotype. The chain employs TRBV5-1 and TRBJ2-7; D unclear. This CDR3 comprises 12 residues. With 0 bases removed from V and 3 bases from J, the gap between germline ends came to 4 bases. Germline V CDR1 and CDR2: SGHRS, YFSETQ. In nucleotides, the CDR3 is TGCGCCAGCAGCTTGGAGAGCTACGAGCAGTACGTC. Translation gives CASSLESYEQYV.

The gene calls are TRBV6-1 and TRBJ2-5; 7 nucleotides align to TRBD1. With V trimmed by 6 bases and J by 3 bases, 4 bases remained unmatched. CDR1 MNHNS and CDR2 SASEGT come from the germline V gene. CDR3 length: 13 amino acids. For the CDR3, the DNA is TGTGCCAGCAGGGAGACAGGGAAAGAGACCCAGTACTTC. Protein product: CASRETGKETQYF.

This clonotype was seen a few times. The V and J genes are TRBV18 and TRBJ1-2; no reliable D call. In germline, CDR1 is KGHSH, CDR2 LQKENI. The CDR3 runs to 12 residues. Trimming pared 6 bases from V and 11 bases from J, leaving 16 bases between. The CDR3 sequence is CASSPDDRTYTF. The CDR3 region has the DNA TGTGCCAGCTCGCCGGATGACCGGACGTACACCTTC.

This clonotype showed up just a few times. The rearrangement uses TRBV5-1 and TRBJ2-1, with 10 bases lining up with TRBD2. The CDR3 covers 15 residues. Losses at the gene ends were 3 bases for V and 7 bases for J; bases not matched to a gene: 7. Germline V gene data show CDR1 as SGHRS and CDR2 as YFSETQ. The CDR3 loop reads CASSSLAGAENEQFF. The CDR3 DNA follows: TGCGCCAGCAGCTCGCTAGCGGGGGCGGAGAATGAGCAGTTCTTC.

The gene calls are TRBV2 and TRBJ2-3; D is perhaps TRBD1 (5 bases). CDR3 length equals 13 residues. Germline V lookup: CDR1 SNHLY, CDR2 FYNNEI. V was clipped by 6 bases and J by 2 bases, with 9 bases between them. The DNA of the CDR3 is TGTGCCAGCAGAGGGGATTTCACAGATACGCAGTATTTT. It is translated as CASRGDFTDTQYF.

This clonotype was observed a handful of times. The chain links TRBV28 to TRBJ2-4, with a possible D match to TRBD2 (5 bases). V was clipped by 5 bases and J by 0 bases, with 17 bases between them. The CDR3 sequence is 17 residues long. Germline assignment: CDR1 MDHEN and CDR2 SYDVKM. The CDR3 sequence: CASSRRWTSLAKNIQYF. CDR3 in DNA: TGTGCCAGCAGTCGACGTTGGACTTCTCTAGCCAAAAACATTCAGTACTTC.

This clonotype was seen only a few times. The rearrangement joins TRBV12-3 or TRBV12-4 to TRBJ1-1, with D hard to call. V shed 1 base and J shed 8 bases, with 5 bases lying between them. The CDR3 runs 11 residues. CDR3 bases: TGTGCCAGCAGTTTAGGACTCGAAGCTTTCTTT. It encodes CASSLGLEAFF.

This clonotype turned up a few times. The J gene is TRBJ2-2, the V gene TRBV5-1; D remains unclear. The CDR3 totals 14 residues. Trimming left V 6 bases short and J 1 base short, with 10 bases between. Germline V CDR1 and CDR2: SGHRS, YFSETQ. CDR3 DNA sequence: TGCGCCAGCACCACCCCGGGGAACACCGGGGAGCTGTTTTTT. Translated, it gives CASTTPGNTGELFF.

A few counts support this clonotype. The chain has TRBV9 and TRBJ2-3; D unresolved. Germline V CDR1 and CDR2: SGDLS, YYNGEE. V shed 4 bases and J shed 6 bases, with 12 bases lying between them. The CDR3 sequence is 13 residues long. The CDR3 nucleotides read TGTGCCAGCAGCCCGCCGGCACCGGATACGCAGTATTTT. Translated, it gives CASSPPAPDTQYF.

The CDR3 region is CASRPGTKGTEAFF. The CDR3 bases are TGTGCCAGCAGGCCCGGGACAAAGGGCACTGAAGCTTTCTTT. The gene calls are TRBV6-2 or TRBV6-3 and TRBJ1-1; D possibly corresponds to TRBD1 (6 bases). V dropped 6 bases and J dropped 4 bases, with 15 bases sitting between them. CDR1 is MNHEY, CDR2 SVGEGT, per germline. CDR3 length: 14 residues.

This clonotype was observed a handful of times. The genes are TRBV7-3 and TRBJ2-2, with a tentative D call TRBD1 (6 bases). Looked up from germline, CDR1 is SGHTA and CDR2 is FQGTGA. Trimming pared 7 bases from V and 4 bases from J, leaving 13 bases between. The CDR3 consists of 14 residues. The CDR3, as DNA: TGTGCCAGCAACACAGGGTTGGGCACCGGGGAGCTGTTTTTT. Translating gives CASNTGLGTGELFF. The whole variable domain, remainder taken from reference TRBV7-3 and TRBJ2-2, is GAGVSQTPSNKVTEKGKYVELRCDPISGHTALYWYRQSLGQGPEFLIYFQGTGAADDSGLPNDRFFAVRPEGSVSTLKIQRTERGDSAVYLCASNTGLGTGELFFGEGSRLTVL.

This chain links TRBV21-1 with TRBJ1-6; the table's D call, TRBD1, has no DNA check behind it. TRBV21-1 is designated a pseudogene. The CDR3 extends over 16 amino acids. CDR3 in DNA: TGTGCCAGCAGCCCCCCGGGTGGTCTCGGTAATTCACCCCTCCACTTT. Protein product: CASSPPGGLGNSPLHF.

This clonotype appeared a few times. V gene TRBV7-9 combines with J gene TRBJ2-5; a possible D gene is TRBD1 (5 bases). Germline loops: CDR1 SEHNR, CDR2 FQNEAQ (reference sequence). The V end was cut by 6 bases, the J end by 5 bases, with 7 bases between. The length of the CDR3 is 11 residues. CDR3 sequence (DNA): TGTGCCAGCAGTAAGGGGGAGACCCAGTACTTC. Its protein product is CASSKGETQYF.

The rearrangement links TRBV28 to TRBJ1-1, with D maybe TRBD1 (5 bases). Trimming pared 10 bases from V and 5 bases from J, leaving 23 bases between. The CDR3 covers 15 residues. Germline V gives CDR1 MDHEN, CDR2 SYDVKM. In DNA, the CDR3 is TGTGCCATCCTGGGGGGAACCTCTTCGGGGACTGAAGCTTTCTTT. It codes for CAILGGTSSGTEAFF.

The chain recombines TRBV2 with TRBJ2-3, with D possibly being TRBD1 (6 bases). The CDR3 has 13 residues. Trimming pared 6 bases from V and 5 bases from J, leaving 12 bases between. Germline loops: CDR1 SNHLY, CDR2 FYNNEI. The CDR3 is CASRPTGLDTQYF. In DNA, the CDR3 is TGTGCCAGCAGACCCACAGGGTTAGATACGCAGTATTTT.

This chain links TRBV12-3 or TRBV12-4 with TRBJ1-1, with unresolved D. V was trimmed by 6 bases and J by 4 bases, leaving 18 bases between them. The CDR3 length is 15 residues. The CDR3 bases are TGTGCCAGCAGACCTCGGGGTGGGGAGGGCACTGAAGCTTTCTTT. It is translated as CASRPRGGEGTEAFF.

The sample holds many counts of this clonotype. The germline gene is not matched at one end of the junction; a read error may be the cause. This chain uses TRBV7-7 with TRBJ2-5, with TRBD1 identical over 9 bases. The V gene's germline CDR1 is SSHAT and CDR2 FNYEAQ (reference sequence). The CDR3 has 14 residues. CDR3 region: CASSYQTGGETQYF. The CDR3 nucleotides read TGTGCTAGCAGCTACCAGACAGGGGGAGAGACCCAGTACTTC. Using reference TRBV7-7 and TRBJ2-5 for the parts outside the CDR3, the full variable domain is GAGVSQSPRYKVTKRGQDVTLRCDPISSHATLYWYQQALGQGPEFLTYFNYEAQPDKSGLPSDRFSAERPEGSISTLTIQRTEQRDSAMYRCASSYQTGGETQYFGPGTRLLVL.

The table lists this clonotype with a few counts. The chain couples TRBV27 to TRBJ1-4; no clear D gene. There are 14 residues in the CDR3. Trimming took off 0 bases at V and 3 bases at J, with 5 bases between the two ends. Per germline, CDR1 MNHEY and CDR2 SMNVEV (reference sequence). The CDR3: CASSLSGPNEKLFF. The CDR3 DNA reads TGTGCCAGCAGTTTATCCGGGCCTAATGAAAAACTGTTTTTT. Full variable domain (rest looked up from reference TRBV27 and TRBJ1-4): EAQVTQNPRYLITVTGKKLTVTCSQNMNHEYMSWYRQDPGLGLRQIYYSMNVEVTDKGDVPEGYKVSRKEKRNFPLILESPSPNQTSLYFCASSLSGPNEKLFFGSGTQLSVL.

The chain employs TRBV29-1 and TRBJ2-1; the D call may be TRBD1 or TRBD2 (5 bases each). CDR3 size: 12 residues. Trimming removed 5 bases at V and 9 bases at J, with 14 bases between. Germline CDR1 and CDR2: SQVTM and ANQGSEA. The CDR3 region is CSVSLGTGEQFF. The CDR3 bases are TGCAGCGTTTCTCTGGGGACGGGTGAGCAGTTCTTC.

The V gene is TRBV5-1, the J gene TRBJ1-2; 8 nucleotides line up with TRBD1. Germline V gene lookup returns CDR1 SGHRS and CDR2 YFSETQ. The CDR3 covers 14 residues. The V and J ends lost 0 bases and 7 bases, in that order; junction bases with no gene match: 5. The CDR3 region has the DNA TGCGCCAGCAGCTTGGAGGCAGGGGGCGGTGGCTACACCTTC. This translates into CASSLEAGGGGYTF.

This clonotype was counted a few times. The chain combines TRBV5-1 with TRBJ2-3; D may be TRBD1 or TRBD2 (5 bases each). V gave up 0 bases and J gave up 6 bases, with 14 bases separating them. Germline loops: CDR1 SGHRS, CDR2 YFSETQ. The CDR3 contains 15 residues. The chain's CDR3 is CASSLAGPGADTQYF. CDR3 nucleotide sequence: TGCGCCAGCAGCTTGGCTGGGCCCGGGGCGGATACGCAGTATTTT.

This clonotype occurred a few times. This rearrangement joins TRBV5-1 to TRBJ2-2, with D possibly being TRBD1 or TRBD2 (6 bases each). V shed 5 bases and J shed 13 bases, with 18 bases lying between them. The CDR3 contains 13 residues. The germline V gene has CDR1 SGHRS and CDR2 YFSETQ. The CDR3 loop reads CASRQEQGLRLFF. The CDR3 DNA is TGCGCCAGCAGACAAGAACAGGGACTTAGGCTGTTTTTT.